This record looks at one T cell receptor beta chain sequence and its context. The record originates from a study of technical replicates of blood from several donors. Germline CDR1 reads SEHNR; CDR2 reads FQNEAQ (reference sequence). Trimming left V 5 bases short and J 6 bases short, with 10 bases between. This CDR3 is 12 amino acids long. Sequencing was performed with immunoSEQ multiplex PCR; in TCRdb, only in-frame clones are kept and a portion is missing. Here the sample spans about 72,000 clones, roughly 92% being singletons. This receptor was taken from a human donor in good health. Material for sequencing was T cells isolated from PBMCs. The rearrangement uses TRBV7-9 and TRBJ1-1; a possible D gene is TRBD1 (5 bases). The CDR3 DNA follows: TGTGCCAGCAGCATAGGGGCAGCTGAAGCTTTCTTT. Its protein is CASSIGAAEAFF.